This is a list of T cell receptor beta chains from one sample in a study of T-cell reconstitution after alpha-beta-depleted transplantation in children. TCRdb called the PCR reads again in MiXCR, with one record for every CDR3 protein. The table has a few hundred thousand distinct CDR3 sequences, 25% to 30% seen once; the top ten hold about a third. The source material was PBMCs, sampled before TCRalphabeta/CD19-depleted stem cell transplant. The origin of the receptors is a boy in the first two years of life with Wiskott-Aldrich syndrome, due to receive a stem cell transplant. Each CDR3 is given with its conserved first and last residue. Each record gives: CDR3 DNA, CDR3 protein, J gene, D gene, clone size, V gene. The D gene is left open where the match is weak. Size is stated for part of the rows, as once, few or many counts, or as a class when the clone is expanded.

CDR3nt: TGCGCCAGCAGCCCTTATCAAGGGGTTGACAATGAGCAGTTCTTC; CDR3aa: CASSPYQGVDNEQFF; j_gene: TRBJ2-1; d_gene: -; abundance: -; v_gene: TRBV5-1
CDR3nt: TGCGCCAGCAGCCCTGGGACAGGGTACGCCGGGGAGCTGTTTTTT; CDR3aa: CASSPGTGYAGELFF; j_gene: TRBJ2-2; d_gene: TRBD1; abundance: -; v_gene: TRBV5-1
CDR3nt: TGCAGTGCCCTCACTAGGGGCACAGATACGCAGTATTTT; CDR3aa: CSALTRGTDTQYF; j_gene: TRBJ2-3; d_gene: -; abundance: -; v_gene: TRBV20-1
CDR3nt: TGCGCCAGCAGCATACCTCTTTCCTACAATGAGCAGTTCTTC; CDR3aa: CASSIPLSYNEQFF; j_gene: TRBJ2-1; d_gene: -; abundance: -; v_gene: TRBV5-1
CDR3nt: TGTGCCAGCAGTATCGGATCCTCCTACAATGAGCAGTTCTTC; CDR3aa: CASSIGSSYNEQFF; j_gene: TRBJ2-1; d_gene: -; abundance: few; v_gene: TRBV28
CDR3nt: TGCGCCAGCAGCTTGGAGGTAGTGAGCACAGATACGCAGTATTTT; CDR3aa: CASSLEVVSTDTQYF; j_gene: TRBJ2-3; d_gene: -; abundance: -; v_gene: TRBV5-1
CDR3nt: TGCGCCAGCAGCTTACCGGATGTTGGGGAGCTGTTTTTT; CDR3aa: CASSLPDVGELFF; j_gene: TRBJ2-2; d_gene: -; abundance: -; v_gene: TRBV5-1
CDR3nt: TGCAGTGCTATAGACAGGGTAAATGAAAAACTGTTTTTT; CDR3aa: CSAIDRVNEKLFF; j_gene: TRBJ1-4; d_gene: TRBD1; abundance: -; v_gene: TRBV20-1
CDR3nt: TGTGCCACCAGCACGGACGGAATCTACAATGAGCAGTTCTTC; CDR3aa: CATSTDGIYNEQFF; j_gene: TRBJ2-1; d_gene: -; abundance: few; v_gene: TRBV15
CDR3nt: TGTGCCAGCTCAACCTGGGACATTCGGGACCACACTGAAGCTTTCTTT; CDR3aa: CASSTWDIRDHTEAFF; j_gene: TRBJ1-1; d_gene: -; abundance: -; v_gene: TRBV18
CDR3nt: TGCAGCGCCCTAGGGGGGGCGCGAGGAAACACCATATATTTT; CDR3aa: CSALGGARGNTIYF; j_gene: TRBJ1-3; d_gene: -; abundance: -; v_gene: TRBV29-1
CDR3nt: TGCAGTGCTAGAAGGAGGACTAGCGGGAATCGTGAGCAGTTCTTC; CDR3aa: CSARRRTSGNREQFF; j_gene: TRBJ2-1; d_gene: TRBD2; abundance: once; v_gene: TRBV20-1